The sequence of this T cell receptor beta chain was determined in a study of vaccination and CD4 T cells after COVID-19. Overall study context: Drawing of post-COVID samples took place a median roughly 95 days after diagnosis (range 35 to 161).

This clonotype was found a few times. Its cognate antigen is unknown. Study-level results: Convalescent patients' median share of reactive clones seen only post-vaccination was about 86%. Investigators enrolled relatively few convalescent patients and included no early post-infection timepoints.

Treatment specified: roughly 11-day PBMC culture with coronavirus spike peptide pools or control peptides (ViraFEST assay). The ViraFEST method relied on peptide pools to expand antigen-specific T cells, followed by TCR sequencing. Once obtained from cultured CD4+ T cells, the DNA was sequenced using the Oncomine TCR Beta short-read assay. MiXCR, run by TCRdb on the PCR reads, gives a single entry per CDR3 protein. The sample has approximately 16,000 distinct CDR3 sequences, about four fifths seen once; the top ten hold nearly 10%. This TCR derives from a human donor who received a COVID-19 vaccine. This specimen was CD4+ T cells from blood, cultured in vitro, taken after SARS-CoV-2 vaccination.

The CDR3 DNA reads as TGTGCCAGCAGTGAAGCGGCGGTATATGGCTACACCTTC. The encoded protein is CASSEAAVYGYTF. This chain links TRBV6-1 with TRBJ1-2; D gene uncertain. The CDR3 spans 13 residues. Germline lookup yields CDR1 MNHNS and CDR2 SASEGT. Trimming took 0 bases from V and 5 from J, leaving 7 bases between them.